Listed here are 15 T cell receptor beta chains from one sample, sequenced in a study of blood T cell repertoires in COVID-19. The protocol was immunoSEQ multiplex PCR, while the TCRdb copy is restricted to in-frame clones and leaves out a portion. Of under 300,000 clones listed, 86% are singletons. The material sequenced was peripheral blood. The receptors here all came from a man at least 80 years old with acute or convalescent COVID-19.

CDR3 amino acids: CASSPYGVEETQYF. In nucleotides, the CDR3 is TGTGCCAGCAGCCCCTACGGTGTAGAAGAGACCCAGTACTTC. The chain has TRBV7-9 and TRBJ2-5; D unclear. Germline-derived CDR1 and CDR2 are SEHNR and FQNEAQ (reference sequence). The CDR3 length is 14 residues. V lost 5 bases, J lost 3 bases, and 13 bases lay in between.

The rearrangement links TRBV10-3 to TRBJ1-3, with D hard to call. CDR3 length: 13 amino acids. In germline, CDR1 is ENHRY, CDR2 SYGVKD. V lost 6 bases and J lost 4, with 10 bases in between. DNA of the CDR3: TGTGCCATCAGCGGCGGAGAAGGAAACACCATATATTTT. It translates to CAISGGEGNTIYF.

This clone was found a few times. This chain uses TRBV7-9 with TRBJ1-4, with TRBD1 as a possible D gene (5 bases). CDR3 length: 14 residues. The V and J ends lost 7 bases and 4 bases respectively, with 13 bases between them. Per the germline V gene, CDR1 is SEHNR and CDR2 is FQNEAQ (reference sequence). The DNA for the CDR3 is TGTGCCAGCAAGGGGCGGACCATTAATGAAAAACTGTTTTTT. Its translation is CASKGRTINEKLFF.

The V and J genes are TRBV12-3 or TRBV12-4 and TRBJ1-2, with no clear D. The ends were cut back, 5 bases at V and 4 bases at J, with 11 bases in the middle. CDR3 length: 13 amino acids. The CDR3 is CASSPSNSYGYTF. In DNA form, the CDR3 reads TGTGCCAGCAGTCCATCCAACAGCTATGGCTACACCTTC.

The chain combines TRBV19 with TRBJ2-3; unclear D gene. CDR1 is LNHDA, CDR2 SQIVND, per germline (reference sequence). The CDR3 is made up of 14 amino acids. V was trimmed by 1 base and J by 2 bases, leaving 7 bases between them. CDR3 bases: TGTGCCAGTAGTATAGTTCTATTCACAGATACGCAGTATTTT. Translated: CASSIVLFTDTQYF. The whole variable domain, filled in from reference TRBV19 and TRBJ2-3, reads DGGITQSPKYLFRKEGQNVTLSCEQNLNHDAMYWYRQDPGQGLRLIYYSQIVNDFQKGDIAEGYSVSREKKESFPLTVTSAQKNPTAFYLCASSIVLFTDTQYFGPGTRLTVL.

CDR3 residues: CASRGQAGGKLFF. In DNA form, the CDR3 reads TGTGCCAGCAGGGGGCAGGCGGGGGGAAAACTGTTTTTT. This rearrangement joins TRBV27 to TRBJ1-4, with D perhaps matching TRBD1 (5 bases). V was clipped by 6 bases and J by 10 bases, with 15 bases between them. The CDR3 is 13 residues long. Germline-derived CDR1 and CDR2 are MNHEY and SMNVEV (reference sequence).

This sequence joins TRBV19 and TRBJ1-2, with D uncertain. V was trimmed by 3 bases and J by 8 bases, leaving 10 bases between them. The CDR3 extends over 12 amino acids. Germline V gives CDR1 LNHDA, CDR2 SQIVND (reference sequence). CDR3 residues: CASSISEGGYTF. The CDR3 bases are TGTGCCAGTAGTATCTCTGAGGGCGGCTACACCTTC.

A few counts support this clone. The chain couples TRBV6-5 to TRBJ1-4; no clear D gene. The CDR3 sequence is 13 residues long. Germline-derived CDR1 and CDR2 are MNHEY and SVGAGI. V was shortened by 6 bases and J by 8 bases, with 13 bases between the two germline ends. The CDR3 DNA follows: TGTGCCAGCAGATTCTCTCTCGGGGAAAAACTGTTTTTT. It yields the protein CASRFSLGEKLFF.

A single count supports this clone. J is TRBJ2-1 and V is TRBV11-2; 8 bases fit TRBD1. Per the germline V gene, CDR1 is SGHAT and CDR2 is FQNNGV. The CDR3 consists of 15 residues. The J segment lost 3 bases and the V segment lost 2 bases, leaving 3 bases of the junction unmatched. CDR3 DNA: TGTGCCAGCAGCTTATCACAGGGGGACTACAATGAGCAGTTCTTC. Its protein is CASSLSQGDYNEQFF.

V usage is TRBV5-1 and J usage is TRBJ2-2, with 7 bases lining up with TRBD2. This CDR3 spans 14 amino acids. Germline CDR1 reads SGHRS; CDR2 reads YFSETQ. V lost 7 bases to trimming and J lost 6 bases; unmatched junction nucleotides: 9. The CDR3 coding sequence is TGCGCCAGCTGGGAGGGGTCCTGGGCCGGGGAGCTGTTTTTT. It specifies CASWEGSWAGELFF.

The V and J genes are TRBV5-1 and TRBJ2-2; 11 nucleotides align to TRBD1. Germline CDR1 SGHRS, CDR2 YFSETQ. The CDR3 has 16 residues. V lost 4 bases and J lost 7; bases outside the gene matches: 9. CDR3 nucleotide sequence: TGCGCCAGCAGCGCCCCGGGACAGGGGGTGATCGGGGAGCTGTTTTTT. The encoded protein is CASSAPGQGVIGELFF.

The table lists this clone with a few counts. The chain links TRBV3-1 (or the pseudogene TRBV3-2) to TRBJ1-2, with a possible D match to TRBD1 (5 bases). Trimming took off 4 bases at V and 8 bases at J, with 17 bases between the two ends. Germline V gives CDR1 LGHDT, CDR2 YNNKEL (reference sequence). The CDR3 extends over 14 amino acids. The CDR3 is CASSPPRGNVGYTF. The CDR3 DNA sequence: TGTGCCAGCAGCCCCCCTCGGGGGAATGTCGGCTACACCTTC.

This sequence joins TRBV6-2 or TRBV6-3 and TRBJ1-4; no clear D gene. This CDR3 region has 20 residues. V lost 2 bases, J lost 0 bases, and 22 bases lay in between. Germline V CDR1 and CDR2: MNHEY, SVGEGT. CDR3 nucleotides: TGTGCCAGCAGTTACCGCCCGGGGAGGGCTCAGCGACCAACTAATGAAAAACTGTTTTTT. Translated: CASSYRPGRAQRPTNEKLFF.

V gene TRBV2 combines with J gene TRBJ2-2; D remains ambiguous. Germline V CDR1 and CDR2: SNHLY, FYNNEI. The V and J ends lost 0 bases and 6 bases respectively, with 8 bases between them. The CDR3 sequence is 14 residues long. The CDR3 nucleotides are TGTGCCAGCAGTGAAGCGCGTCTCTCCGGGGAGCTGTTTTTT. It is translated as CASSEARLSGELFF.

This chain links TRBV3-1 (or the pseudogene TRBV3-2) with TRBJ2-7, with TRBD1 as a possible D gene (5 bases). Trimming took 4 bases from V and 12 from J, leaving 16 bases between them. The CDR3 is made up of 12 amino acids. Germline V lookup: CDR1 LGHDT, CDR2 YNNKEL (reference sequence). The CDR3 sequence is CASSRETGDPYF. The CDR3 DNA follows: TGTGCCAGCAGCCGGGAAACAGGCGACCCGTACTTC.